These 32 T cell receptor beta chains were all obtained from the same sample, sequenced in a study. TCRdb recomputed calls from the 5' RACE reads with MiXCR, one row per CDR3 protein. Altogether 55,000 to 70,000 distinct CDR3 sequences are present, 25% to 35% being singletons, with the ten largest covering around 3.1%. Source material: tumor-infiltrating memory CD4+ T cells sorted from the breast tumor. Subset indicated: memory CD4+ T cells, CD4+CD45RO+CD25-. The receptors here all came from a female donor with breast cancer.

This clonotype was observed at least ten times. The CDR3 sequence is CSARTGGVFSNQPQHF. The CDR3 nucleotides read TGCAGTGCCAGGACAGGGGGTGTCTTTAGCAATCAGCCCCAGCATTTT. The chain has TRBV20-1 and TRBJ1-5, with 10 bases aligning to TRBD1. Germline trimming cut 6 bases from V and 0 bases from J; bases unmatched to any gene: 8. The CDR3 consists of 16 residues. Per the germline V gene, CDR1 is DFQATT and CDR2 is SNEGSKA (reference sequence).

The chain joins TRBV7-2 to TRBJ2-7; 8 nucleotides align to TRBD2. CDR3 length: 14 amino acids. Germline V CDR1 and CDR2: SGHTA, FQGNSA. V shed 5 bases, J shed 2 bases, and the junction held 5 bases outside the gene matches. The CDR3 protein is CASSISGTTYEQYF. The CDR3 coding sequence is TGTGCCAGCAGCATTAGCGGGACCACCTACGAGCAGTACTTC.

The chain joins TRBV6-5 to TRBJ1-4; no clear D. The germline V gene has CDR1 MNHEY and CDR2 SVGAGI. CDR3 length equals 14 residues. The V end lost 2 bases, the J end lost 2 bases, and 6 bases lay between the germline ends. Written as DNA, the CDR3 is TGTGCCAGCAGTTACAGTGGGACTAATGAAAAACTGTTTTTT. This sequence encodes CASSYSGTNEKLFF.

This clonotype has only a few counts. The genes are TRBV6-6 and TRBJ1-4, with 7 bases matching TRBD1. The CDR3 spans 14 residues. V lost 6 bases and J lost 9; bases outside the gene matches: 10. Germline V gene lookup returns CDR1 MNHNY and CDR2 SVGAGI (reference sequence). CDR3 in DNA: TGTGCCAGCAGGCCAGGGGGAGGGAATCAAAAACTGTTTTTT. It is translated as CASRPGGGNQKLFF.

This clonotype was detected only a few times. The chain recombines TRBV12-3 or TRBV12-4 with TRBJ2-5, with D tentatively TRBD1 (5 bases). The length of the CDR3 is 14 residues. Trimming stripped 2 bases from V and 5 bases from J, with 12 bases between. The CDR3 reads CASSLSGARETQYF. CDR3 bases: TGTGCCAGCAGTTTATCTGGGGCTCGGGAGACCCAGTACTTC.

The V call is TRBV9, the J call TRBJ2-7, with D possibly TRBD1 on 5 matching bases. CDR1 is SGDLS, CDR2 YYNGEE, per germline. V dropped 0 bases and J dropped 2 bases, with 12 bases sitting between them. This CDR3 spans 15 amino acids. The CDR3 nucleotides read TGTGCCAGCAGCGTAGGGCCAGGGCCGACCTACGAGCAGTACTTC. Residues: CASSVGPGPTYEQYF.

This clonotype showed up many times. This chain links TRBV29-1 with TRBJ2-5, with D possibly TRBD1 on 6 matching bases. Germline assignment: CDR1 SQVTM and CDR2 ANQGSEA. The CDR3 length is 14 residues. Trimming stripped 6 bases from V and 3 bases from J, with 17 bases between. CDR3 loop: CSVWPVQGEETQYF. The CDR3 DNA reads as TGCAGCGTGTGGCCTGTACAGGGAGAAGAGACCCAGTACTTC.

The sample holds a few counts of this clonotype. V gene TRBV20-1 combines with J gene TRBJ2-6, with 9 bases fitting TRBD2. CDR1 is DFQATT, CDR2 SNEGSKA, per germline (reference sequence). V trimming: 0 bases; J trimming: 0 bases; junction bases outside the gene matches: 6. The CDR3 covers 18 residues. CDR3 sequence: CSARDWSGRSSGANVLTF. The CDR3 DNA reads as TGCAGTGCTAGAGATTGGAGCGGGAGGAGCTCTGGGGCCAACGTCCTGACTTTC.

The rearrangement uses TRBV6-1 and TRBJ2-7; D gene unclear. This CDR3 is built from 11 residues. V lost 4 bases to trimming and J lost 6 bases, with 7 bases between them. Germline V gene data show CDR1 as MNHNS and CDR2 as SASEGT. CDR3 protein: CASSARFEQYF. The CDR3 DNA reads TGTGCCAGCAGTGCGCGGTTCGAGCAGTACTTC.

A few counts support this clonotype. The chain uses TRBV12-3 or TRBV12-4 and TRBJ2-5; 8 bases match TRBD2. The CDR3 is 13 residues long. The V gene end was trimmed by 6 bases and the J gene end by 4 bases; junction bases not matched to a gene: 4. This CDR3 is CASSSLAGETQYF. Here the CDR3 DNA reads TGTGCCAGCAGCTCCCTAGCGGGAGAGACCCAGTACTTC.

The V gene is TRBV7-2, the J gene TRBJ2-5; maybe TRBD1 (7 bases). V was shortened by 1 base and J by 7 bases, with 16 bases between the two germline ends. The CDR3 has 15 residues. Germline V CDR1 and CDR2: SGHTA, FQGNSA. DNA for the CDR3: TGTGCCAGCAGCTTAGTGTCTCGGCAGGGGGGGACCCAGTACTTC. Its protein product is CASSLVSRQGGTQYF. The full variable domain, with the rest looked up from reference TRBV7-2 and TRBJ2-5, is GAGVSQSPSNKVTEKGKDVELRCDPISGHTALYWYRQSLGQGLEFLIYFQGNSAPDKSGLPSDRFSAERTGGSVSTLTIQRTQQEDSAVYLCASSLVSRQGGTQYFGPGTRLLVL.

This clonotype is judged medium-sized. V and J are TRBV5-1 and TRBJ2-7, with D perhaps given as TRBD1 or TRBD2 (5 bases each). Trimming removed 0 bases from V and 0 bases from J, with 16 bases in between. CDR1 is SGHRS, CDR2 YFSETQ, per germline. The CDR3 has 17 amino acids. CDR3 nucleotide sequence: TGCGCCAGCAGCTTGGAGTCCCCGGGACGGATCTCCTACGAGCAGTACTTC. Residues: CASSLESPGRISYEQYF.

The sample holds a few counts of this clonotype. This sequence joins TRBV7-2 and TRBJ2-3; D tentatively reads TRBD1 or TRBD2 (5 bases each). This CDR3 is 15 amino acids long. Germline V lookup: CDR1 SGHTA, CDR2 FQGNSA. V was shortened by 3 bases and J by 4 bases, with 14 bases between the two germline ends. The CDR3 bases are TGTGCCAGCAGCTTCCCGGGACCCCATTCAGATACGCAGTATTTT. This codes for CASSFPGPHSDTQYF.

This clonotype has more than one count but fewer than ten. J is TRBJ2-2 and V is TRBV7-3, with D perhaps matching TRBD2 (6 bases). CDR1 is SGHTA and CDR2 is FQGTGA in the germline V gene. CDR3 length: 15 residues. V lost 3 bases to trimming and J lost 5 bases, with 13 bases between them. The CDR3 DNA reads TGTGCCAGCAGCTTCGATGGAGGGCATACCGGGGAGCTGTTTTTT. Translated, it gives CASSFDGGHTGELFF.

On this clonotype: The junction does not match germline at one end; this may be a read error. This chain connects TRBV12-5 to TRBJ1-5; D uncertain. This CDR3 is 13 amino acids long. Germline V gives CDR1 LGHNT, CDR2 FRNRAP. The CDR3 bases are TGTGCCAGTGGTTTTTGGAGCAATCAGCCCCAGCATTTT. Translation gives CASGFWSNQPQHF. The whole variable domain, filled in from reference TRBV12-5 and TRBJ1-5, reads DARVTQTPRHKVTEMGQEVTMRCQPILGHNTVFWYRQTMMQGLELLAYFRNRAPLDDSGMPKDRFSAEMPDATLATLKIQPSEPRDSAVYFCASGFWSNQPQHFGDGTRLSIL.

This clonotype has just a few counts. The V and J genes are TRBV12-3 or TRBV12-4 and TRBJ2-3; 7 nucleotides agree with TRBD1. This CDR3 region has 14 residues. Losses at the gene ends were 6 bases for V and 0 bases for J; bases not matched to a gene: 3. This CDR3 reads CASRSGQSTDTQYF. The DNA of the CDR3 is TGTGCCAGCAGATCGGGACAGAGCACAGATACGCAGTATTTT.

This chain uses TRBV7-9 with TRBJ2-3; D is possibly TRBD2 (6 bases). Germline-derived CDR1 and CDR2 are SEHNR and FQNEAQ (reference sequence). The CDR3 consists of 16 residues. Trimming left V 3 bases short and J 4 bases short, with 17 bases between. The chain's CDR3 is CASSFGTSSGPDTQYF. For the CDR3, the DNA is TGTGCCAGCAGCTTCGGGACTTCATCCGGCCCAGATACGCAGTATTTT. The entire variable domain, with the rest obtained from reference TRBV7-9 and TRBJ2-3, is as follows: DTGVSQNPRHKITKRGQNVTFRCDPISEHNRLYWYRQTLGQGPEFLTYFQNEAQLEKSRLLSDRFSAERPKGSFSTLEIQRTEQGDSAMYLCASSFGTSSGPDTQYFGPGTRLTVL.

This chain links TRBV5-1 with TRBJ1-2; 11 bases match TRBD1. The CDR3 runs to 15 residues. V shed 4 bases and J 3 bases; nucleotides not matched to a gene: 5. The germline CDR1 and CDR2 sequences are SGHRS and YFSETQ. The DNA for the CDR3 is TGCGCCAGCAGCGGCCGGGACAGGGGGGACTATGGCTACACCTTC. Translated: CASSGRDRGDYGYTF.

This clonotype was seen a handful of times. Mismatch with germline at one junction end may stem from a read error. The chain employs TRBV7-7 and TRBJ2-3; TRBD2 agrees at 8 bases. Germline lookup yields CDR1 SSHAT and CDR2 FNYEAQ (reference sequence). The CDR3 runs to 15 residues. CDR3 residues: CASSATSGITDTQYF. The DNA for the CDR3 is TGTGCTAGCAGCGCTACTAGCGGAATCACAGATACGCAGTATTTT. The full variable domain, completed using reference TRBV7-7 and TRBJ2-3, is GAGVSQSPRYKVTKRGQDVTLRCDPISSHATLYWYQQALGQGPEFLTYFNYEAQPDKSGLPSDRFSAERPEGSISTLTIQRTEQRDSAMYRCASSATSGITDTQYFGPGTRLTVL.

This clonotype was seen a handful of times. The chain is built from TRBV6-2 or TRBV6-3 and TRBJ2-7; D is unclear. Germline CDR1 and CDR2: MNHEY and SVGEGT. Trimming pared 8 bases from V and 3 bases from J, leaving 17 bases between. CDR3 length equals 14 residues. In DNA, the CDR3 is TGTGCCAGCGGGTCCCAGCGTGCCTTCTACGAGCAGTACTTC. This codes for CASGSQRAFYEQYF.

CDR3 DNA: TGTGCCAGCTCGGAGACCGGGGAGCTGTTTTTT. Translation gives CASSETGELFF. The chain is built from TRBV2 and TRBJ2-2; D uncertain. The CDR3 runs 11 residues. CDR1 and CDR2 (germline): SNHLY, FYNNEI. Trimming pared 8 bases from V and 5 bases from J, leaving 6 bases between. The variable domain in full, with the rest retrieved from reference TRBV2 and TRBJ2-2, is EPEVTQTPSHQVTQMGQEVILRCVPISNHLYFYWYRQILGQKVEFLVSFYNNEISEKSEIFDDQFSVERPDGSNFTLKIRSTKLEDSAMYFCASSETGELFFGEGSRLTVL.

Ten or more counts support this clonotype. The rearrangement links TRBV5-1 to TRBJ2-5, with 8 positions matching TRBD1. CDR1 SGHRS and CDR2 YFSETQ come from the germline V gene. The CDR3 loop spans 15 amino acids. Losses at the gene ends were 4 bases for V and 5 bases for J; bases not matched to a gene: 10. The CDR3 is CASSREGTGGETQYF. CDR3 in DNA: TGCGCCAGCAGCAGAGAAGGGACAGGAGGGGAGACCCAGTACTTC.

This clonotype was observed a handful of times. One base away lies a much larger clone, so this may be a sequencing read error. The chain has TRBV7-2 and TRBJ2-2; D gene unclear. The CDR3 consists of 12 residues. From germline, CDR1 is SGHTA and CDR2 FQGNSA. With 8 bases removed from V and 6 bases from J, the gap between germline ends came to 10 bases. The CDR3 coding sequence is TGTGCCAGCTGCTGGAGCCCCGGGGAGCTGTTTTTT. It specifies CASCWSPGELFF. The entire variable domain, with the rest obtained from reference TRBV7-2 and TRBJ2-2, is as follows: GAGVSQSPSNKVTEKGKDVELRCDPISGHTALYWYRQSLGQGLEFLIYFQGNSAPDKSGLPSDRFSAERTGGSVSTLTIQRTQQEDSAVYLCASCWSPGELFFGEGSRLTVL.

The table lists this clonotype with a few counts. The chain couples TRBV5-5 to TRBJ2-7; perhaps TRBD1 as D (6 bases). Looked up from germline, CDR1 is SGHKS and CDR2 is YYEKEE (reference sequence). V was clipped by 7 bases and J by 0 bases, with 11 bases between them. The CDR3 contains 13 residues. CDR3 residues: CASVRDTSYEQYF. Written as DNA, the CDR3 is TGTGCCAGCGTCCGGGACACCTCCTACGAGCAGTACTTC.

To note about this clonotype: A read error may explain this, as a much larger clone is one base away. The chain recombines TRBV28 with TRBJ2-5; D is possibly TRBD1 (6 bases). The CDR3 covers 13 residues. Per the germline V gene, CDR1 is MDHEN and CDR2 is SYDVKM. The CDR3 DNA is TGTGCCAGCAATGGGCAGGACAGAGAGGCCCAGTACTTC. Translating it yields CASNGQDREAQYF. Full variable domain (rest looked up from reference TRBV28 and TRBJ2-5): DVKVTQSSRYLVKRTGEKVFLECVQDMDHENMFWYRQDPGLGLRLIYFSYDVKMKEKGDIPEGYSVSREKKERFSLILESASTNQTSMYLCASNGQDREAQYFGPGTRLLVL.

This clonotype showed up just a few times. This chain connects TRBV6-1 to TRBJ2-5, with TRBD1 as a possible D gene (6 bases). Germline CDR1 MNHNS, CDR2 SASEGT. This CDR3 has 12 residues. V was clipped by 5 bases and J by 6 bases, with 10 bases between them. CDR3: CASSQGSQTQYF. In nucleotides, the CDR3 is TGTGCCAGCAGTCAGGGGAGCCAGACCCAGTACTTC.

The J gene is TRBJ2-5, the V gene TRBV5-1; D is possibly TRBD1 or TRBD2 (5 bases each). The germline V and J ends were trimmed by 4 bases and 3 bases, with 13 bases remaining between them. In germline, CDR1 is SGHRS, CDR2 YFSETQ. The length of the CDR3 is 14 residues. The CDR3 bases are TGCGCCAGCAGCACGGAGAGGGGTGAAGAGACCCAGTACTTC. Its protein product is CASSTERGEETQYF.

This chain joins TRBV5-1 and TRBJ2-5; 12 bases align to TRBD2. This CDR3 spans 14 amino acids. Germline V gene lookup returns CDR1 SGHRS and CDR2 YFSETQ. With V trimmed by 4 bases and J by 2 bases, 0 bases remained unmatched. The CDR3 nucleotides read TGCGCCAGCAGCCTAGCGGGAGGGCAAGAGACCCAGTACTTC. This translates into CASSLAGGQETQYF.

The CDR3 spells CASSLTGASSYEQYF. The CDR3 nucleotides read TGCGCCAGCAGCTTGACAGGGGCCAGCTCCTACGAGCAGTACTTC. The chain employs TRBV5-1 and TRBJ2-7, with 7 bases that match TRBD1. CDR3 length: 15 residues. The ends lost 1 base at V and 0 bases at J; junction bases unmatched: 4. Germline CDR1 SGHRS, CDR2 YFSETQ. Using reference TRBV5-1 and TRBJ2-7 for the parts outside the CDR3, the full variable domain is KAGVTQTPRYLIKTRGQQVTLSCSPISGHRSVSWYQQTPGQGLQFLFEYFSETQRNKGNFPGRFSGRQFSNSRSEMNVSTLELGDSALYLCASSLTGASSYEQYFGPGTRLTVT.

V usage is TRBV7-3 and J usage is TRBJ2-7; D may be TRBD2 (5 bases). The CDR3 is 15 amino acids. Trimming removed 5 bases from V and 3 bases from J, with 17 bases in between. The germline CDR1 and CDR2 sequences are SGHTA and FQGTGA. CDR3 sequence: CASSPIGGRDYEQYF. CDR3 nucleotides: TGTGCCAGCAGCCCGATTGGAGGACGGGACTACGAGCAGTACTTC.

The rearrangement uses TRBV5-1 and TRBJ1-1, with 8 positions matching TRBD1. The CDR3 is made up of 17 amino acids. CDR1 is SGHRS, CDR2 YFSETQ, per germline. V was clipped by 0 bases and J by 0 bases; unmatched bases: 7. CDR3 DNA: TGCGCCAGCAGCTTGGCCAAGGGACAGGTCATGAACACTGAAGCTTTCTTT. Protein product: CASSLAKGQVMNTEAFF.

For this clonotype: At one of its ends the junction is not consistent with the germline gene, which may arise from a read error. The chain couples TRBV6-6 to TRBJ1-1; D unclear. CDR1 and CDR2 from the germline V gene are MNHNY and SVGAGI (reference sequence). The length of the CDR3 is 13 residues. The chain's CDR3 is CASSGPPRPESFF. The CDR3 DNA reads TGTGCCAGCAGCGGGCCCCCCCGCCCTGAATCTTTCTTT.